Below, one T cell receptor (beta chain) is given with its context. Its antigen is still unknown. No base quality information exists; no much larger clone differs at one position. The cohort comprised several hundred healthy bone marrow donors. All cohort members were sampled while nominally healthy, although unrecorded immune exposures were likely present. The donor tested CMV seronegative, placing the donor among the roughly 400 seronegative members of the cohort. A peripheral blood sample was provided by each donor, and peripheral blood mononuclear cells were used for TCR beta sequencing. The Qiagen DNeasy Blood Extraction Kit was used to extract genomic DNA from the blood cell samples. The data stem from a study of cytomegalovirus exposure and HLA in healthy donors (dated by TCRdb to 2016 to 2017). Broadly, across the study: According to an earlier analysis of 450 to 650 of the donors, about 179 million T cells yielded 117 million unique TCR beta sequences and approximately 300 Gb of sequence data. Roughly 290 gigabases of sequencing data and tens of millions of unique TCR sequences made up an early release that covered 500 to 700 HLA-typed donors. Of the 398 genotyped donors, about 80% fell in the genetic ancestry cluster associated with self-reported Caucasian donors. The study aimed to test whether signatures of past pathogen exposure could be identified by cataloging public T cell receptors. The study used immunosequencing to profile the T cell repertoires of under 700 subjects and linked those repertoires to cytomegalovirus serostatus. Besides the first cohort of under 700 subjects, a separate validation cohort made up of some 110 different subjects was used. High-throughput TCR immunosequencing, statistical association of individual TCRs with disease status, and machine learning were combined to predict cytomegalovirus infection status. A later analysis re-analyzed previously published TCR beta repertoires from approximately 670 donors and added high-resolution HLA genotyping to study TCR occurrence patterns. In the later analysis, no new phenotypic data were used to find candidate immune exposures; instead, reliance was placed on TCR beta sequences and their occurrence across donors. An earlier analysis of several hundred of the donors applied high-throughput TCR beta sequencing to assess whether each TCR beta V gene segment acted as functional or pseudogenic. Donor age, sex, ethnicity and CMV serostatus were collected together with the repertoire data. In a later genetic analysis, genome-wide SNP genotypes for about 55% of the 666 donors were used, and that subset was treated as a discovery cohort. Every discovery cohort repertoire had been produced on one sequencing platform. HLA typing included class I and class II loci at four-digit resolution. Typing coverage varied by locus: roughly 629-640 donors for A, B, C, DRB1 and DQB1; roughly 510 for DQA1; about 570 for DPA1; roughly 450 for DPB1. Because of strong linkage in the cohort, 5 or 6 DR-DQ haplotypes were treated as single units for association and clustering. Among over 350 genotyped donors of the cohort, an average of roughly 240,000 unique TCR beta nucleotide sequences were sequenced per donor, roughly 18% of them non-productive.

V trim: 3 bases; J trim: 5 bases; unmatched bases: 8. Based on the germline V gene, the CDR1 and CDR2 sequences are SGDLS and YYNGEE. From the cysteine up to the phenylalanine, the CDR3 has a length of 15 residues. The DNA shown is the 45-base CDR3, in frame from base 1. The library came from the immunoSEQ multiplex PCR assay. The multiplex PCR relied on a mix of 60 forward primers for TCR Vbeta segments and 13 reverse primers for TCR Jbeta segments. Amplification of the CDR3 region of rearranged TCR beta genes was performed with a multiplex PCR assay on genomic DNA. The amplified TCR beta libraries were sequenced on the Illumina HiSeq System as 87-base-pair reads. The source study handled its data this way. A later analysis tallied 75 million to 95 million unique TCR beta chains across the 660 or so repertoires, and some 10 million of those chains were shared by two or more donors. To remove PCR and sequencing errors, raw reads were error-corrected and collapsed into unique sequences using a nearest-neighbor algorithm that merged closely related sequences. To assign V, D and J gene segments, CDR3 sequences were aligned to IMGT reference sequences. For a sequence to be retained, a match of at least six nucleotides to both a V gene segment and a J gene segment was required. Rearrangements were classified as productive when the CDR3 lacked stop codons and remained in frame with V and J, and all other rearrangements were classified as non-productive. CDR3 was defined according to IMGT convention as the region running from the second conserved V-encoded cysteine to the conserved J-encoded phenylalanine. The earlier analysis of some 550 of the donors excluded any sequence lacking an unambiguous match to a single V gene segment. In an earlier analysis of a few hundred of the donors, a V segment was called functional when productive rearrangements were above 56.7%, and segregating when the standard deviation between donors exceeded 5%. A statistical classification framework was developed to diagnose cytomegalovirus status using the catalog of TCR beta chain sequences. A later analysis assigned V and J genes by comparing TCR nucleotide sequences with IMGT/GENE-DB human TR gene sequences. Using the TCRdist pipeline, a later analysis assigned CDR3 sequences along with most-parsimonious VDJ recombination scenarios. In a later analysis, each TCR beta chain was defined by its CDR3 amino acid sequence together with its V-gene family, and reads lacking a unique V-gene family were excluded. As a way to deal with suspected cross-contamination and a sequencing artifact, a later analysis dropped 640 or so nucleotide sequences that were highly shared and had low generation probability. In a later analysis, a clonal expansion index was calculated for each public chain from normalized within-repertoire ranks of inferred template counts. In a later analysis, generation probabilities were computed with a VDJ recombination model fitted to out-of-frame rearrangements, and the resulting probabilities were checked against IGoR. A later analysis scored TCR-TCR, TCR-HLA and TCR-CMV co-occurrence with hypergeometric tests, applying a repertoire-size bias correction to TCR pairs. False discovery rates were estimated in a later analysis by permuting HLA or CMV assignments 20 times. In a later analysis, co-occurring TCRs were grouped with DBSCAN, and TCRdist sequence similarity was added when clustering was performed within HLA-allele-positive subsets. Repertoires with fewer than 30,000 or more than 120,000 public chains, plus five repertoires with anomalous nucleotide sharing, were excluded from co-occurrence clustering. Imported from immuneACCESS, the table was reduced by TCRdb to in-frame sequences with V and J called. These copies leave out some clones; in studies compared against another copy, an unresolved V gene accounts for under half, and the cause of the remainder is not known. V, J and clone size derive from that table, while D and trimming were established from the DNA sequence. The sample yields 120,000 to 150,000 clones; roughly four fifths were counted once. Over 1% of the sample is held by the ten biggest clonotypes.

Broader findings and caveats from the paper: The earlier analysis of almost 600 of the donors excluded seventeen rarely observed V segments, including chromosome 9 orphons, because counts were too low. A further reported finding was that TCR beta sequences accurately predicted the HLA-A and HLA-B alleles for most subjects in the first cohort. Specific HLA alleles were associated with roughly 16,000 TCR beta sequences at a false discovery rate of 0.05 in a later analysis. Some IMGT-functional V segments, including TRBV6-2 and TRBV6-3, could not be distinguished by the 87-base-pair reads and were therefore excluded. A total of 150 to 200 TCR beta chains were listed by the study as associated with cytomegalovirus. In vitro tests confirmed that three of the cytomegalovirus-associated TCR beta chains recognize cytomegalovirus antigens. A later analysis found that HLA-associated TCR beta chains were more clonally expanded and had lower generation probabilities than equally common non-associated chains. In an earlier analysis of fewer than 750 of the donors, most TCR beta V segments were observed in productive rearrangements about 87% or about 30% of the time, broadly matching IMGT annotations. V-gene and J-gene trimming of TCR beta chains was associated with a missense DCLRE1C variant in a later genetic analysis, and the association was replicated in an independent cohort. Roughly uniform sequencing depth across donors was assumed in presence/absence analyses, although this assumption may not hold. In a later analysis, TCR association rates were found to vary across HLA loci, with the most associated TCRs seen for DRB1 alleles and the fewest for HLA-C alleles. In a later genetic analysis, fewer N-insertions in productive TCRs were reported among donors in an Asian-associated ancestry cluster than the approximately 670-donor mean. Most TCR sequences were observed very rarely across donors, whereas some public TCRs were present in many individuals. Most CMV-associated TCR beta chains appeared to be HLA-restricted in a later analysis, and the HLA associations seemed to be driven largely by CMV exposure. Cytomegalovirus status was reported to be diagnosed by the classifier with high specificity and sensitivity in both the original and validation cohorts. Because some donors lacked HLA typing at each locus, the association tests relied only on the typed subset. A cluster of highly shared sequence variants was judged likely to be a technical artifact of the sequencing pipeline. Strong co-occurrence of HLA alleles, especially DR and DQ, made assigning TCR associations to individual alleles difficult. Only TCR beta chains were sequenced in this cohort, and the absence of alpha or paired-chain data limited detectable features. The authors suggested that the approach could potentially be extended to other disease states and immunological phenotypes. Immune exposure information for the cohort was limited to CMV serostatus. Correlated functional status among segregating V segments might reflect linkage disequilibrium, but an unknown experimental factor could not be ruled out. Several of the top co-occurrence clusters appeared to be linked to parvovirus B19, influenza, CMV and Epstein-Barr virus, according to a later analysis.

The V gene is TRBV9 and the J gene is TRBJ2-1, with 7 bases in between that match TRBD1. This TCR was recovered from a woman in her thirties or forties in good health and CMV-seronegative. The sample consisted of PBMCs. The nucleotide sequence reads as follows: TGTGCCAGCAGCGAGTTGGGGGACAGCGACAATGAGCAGTTCTTC. Translated, this gives CASSELGDSDNEQFF. The variable domain in full, with residues beyond the CDR3 obtained from the reference TRBV9 and TRBJ2-1 genes, is DSGVTQTPKHLITATGQRVTLRCSPRSGDLSVYWYQQSLDQGLQFLIQYYNGEERAKGNILERFSAQQFPDLHSELNLSSLELGDSALYFCASSELGDSDNEQFFGPGTRLTVL.